This T cell receptor beta chain was identified in a study of T cells in Graves' hyperthyroidism and ophthalmopathy. Across the study: Peripheral blood specimens were obtained at initial diagnosis, prior to any treatment.

Based on clinical symptoms, serum thyroxine and TRAb, thyroid ultrasound and orbital computed tomography, diagnoses were reached. This clonotype was seen only a few times. Its target is not known. V shed 0 bases, J shed 4 bases, and the junction held 3 bases outside the gene matches. Germline V lookup: CDR1 SGHNT, CDR2 YYREEE (reference sequence). The CDR3 totals 15 residues. The study's findings and limits: Blood samples included most of the expanded thyroid clonotypes exceeding 0.001.

TCR beta CDR3 region amplification was performed from RNA transcripts. HTBI primers were employed in a first-round RT-PCR of the TCR CDR3. TCRdb reprocessed the multiplex PCR reads via MiXCR and lists one record per CDR3 protein. The sample lists about 720,000 distinct CDR3 sequences, about 17% occurring once. The source is a woman between 50 and 59 years old with Graves' hyperthyroidism that later progressed to Graves' ophthalmopathy. Sequenced material: blood. The chain links TRBV5-4 to TRBJ1-1; TRBD1 agrees at 10 bases. CDR3 in DNA: TGTGCCAGCAGCTTGGTCGGACAGGGGGGCACTGAAGCTTTCTTT. Translating it yields CASSLVGQGGTEAFF.